This entry is about one TCR beta chain. These data come from a study of T cells in Graves' hyperthyroidism and ophthalmopathy. An absence of ophthalmopathy progression within 18 months meant stable Graves' hyperthyroidism. Aged 18 to 65, the patients had hyperthyroidism that was newly diagnosed and had lasted under 2 months. Exclusion criteria comprised uncontrolled infection, other autoimmune disease, pregnancy or lactation. Authors of the study amplified TCR beta CDR3 regions from RNA transcripts. TCR CDR3 regions were first amplified by RT-PCR with HTBI primers. TCRdb reanalysed the multiplex PCR reads using MiXCR and keeps one entry per CDR3 protein. The data contain about 580,000 distinct CDR3 sequences, around 46% of them singletons. CDR1 ENHRY and CDR2 SYGVKD come from the germline V gene. V was trimmed by 2 bases and J by 7 bases, leaving 27 bases between them. CDR3 size: 18 residues.

J is TRBJ2-7 and V is TRBV10-3, with D possibly TRBD1 on 6 matching bases. This receptor was obtained from a woman aged 18-29 years with Graves' hyperthyroidism. Sample: peripheral blood or thyroid tissue (not recorded which). The CDR3 loop is CAISELLSQGFSSREQYF. The CDR3 DNA follows: TGTGCCATCAGTGAGCTACTTTCACAGGGATTCTCCTCGAGGGAGCAGTACTTC.